Listed below are T cell receptor beta chains from one sample, sequenced in a study of blood T cell repertoires in COVID-19. Using immunoSEQ multiplex PCR, the repertoire was profiled, and TCRdb retains in-frame clones only, with some absent. This sample has around 190,000 clones, with 88% found just once. The specimen was PBMCs or T cells enriched from blood (not recorded which). These receptor sequences come from a woman aged 18-35 years who had recovered from COVID-19. Both conserved end residues are part of each CDR3. Each record gives: J gene, D gene, clone size, V gene, CDR3 protein, CDR3 DNA. The D gene is left open where the match is weak. Size tells how often a clone was seen (once, few, many) or the class of an expanded clone, and some rows leave it out.

j_call: TRBJ1-1
d_call: .
clone_size: .
v_call: TRBV4-3
cdr3_aa: CASSHSLGGKPEAFF
cdr3_nt: TGCGCCAGCAGCCACTCCTTGGGAGGGAAACCTGAAGCTTTCTTT

j_call: TRBJ1-3
d_call: .
clone_size: .
v_call: TRBV14
cdr3_aa: CASSQVGALESTIYF
cdr3_nt: TGTGCCAGCAGCCAAGTCGGAGCCCTAGAAAGCACCATATATTTT

j_call: TRBJ2-1
d_call: TRBD2
clone_size: .
v_call: TRBV24-1
cdr3_aa: CATGGPGLAGETPLNEQFF
cdr3_nt: TGTGCCACTGGGGGACCGGGACTAGCGGGAGAAACACCCCTCAATGAGCAGTTCTTC

j_call: TRBJ1-2
d_call: .
clone_size: .
v_call: TRBV6-5
cdr3_aa: CASSYSPLTVDGYTF
cdr3_nt: TGTGCCAGCAGTTACTCCCCCCTGACTGTTGATGGCTACACCTTC

j_call: TRBJ2-2
d_call: TRBD1
clone_size: .
v_call: TRBV5-1
cdr3_aa: CASRWTGSDTGELFF
cdr3_nt: TGCGCCAGCCGTTGGACAGGGTCCGACACCGGGGAGCTGTTTTTT

j_call: TRBJ2-3
d_call: .
clone_size: .
v_call: TRBV6-5
cdr3_aa: CASSPRLRDTQYF
cdr3_nt: TGTGCCAGCAGCCCCCGTTTGCGAGATACGCAGTATTTT

j_call: TRBJ1-2
d_call: TRBD1
clone_size: .
v_call: TRBV19
cdr3_aa: CASSMSGTAVVAGYGYTF
cdr3_nt: TGTGCCAGTAGTATGTCCGGGACAGCTGTTGTCGCCGGATATGGCTACACCTTC

j_call: TRBJ1-2
d_call: TRBD1
clone_size: .
v_call: TRBV28
cdr3_aa: CASRPGGGLTRGYTF
cdr3_nt: TGTGCCAGCAGACCTGGAGGGGGCTTGACGCGAGGCTACACCTTC

j_call: TRBJ2-1
d_call: TRBD1
clone_size: .
v_call: TRBV28
cdr3_aa: CASRVTGTNNEQFF
cdr3_nt: TGTGCCAGCAGGGTGACAGGGACCAACAATGAGCAGTTCTTC

j_call: TRBJ2-1
d_call: .
clone_size: .
v_call: TRBV19
cdr3_aa: CASSSGSHNEQFF
cdr3_nt: TGTGCCAGTAGTAGCGGAAGCCACAATGAGCAGTTCTTC

j_call: TRBJ2-3
d_call: TRBD1
clone_size: .
v_call: TRBV27
cdr3_aa: CASSSYRDRGRRTDTQYF
cdr3_nt: TGTGCCAGCAGTTCTTACCGAGACAGGGGCCGCCGGACAGATACGCAGTATTTT

j_call: TRBJ1-1
d_call: .
clone_size: .
v_call: TRBV30
cdr3_aa: CAWSGQVDTEAFF
cdr3_nt: TGTGCCTGGAGCGGTCAGGTTGACACTGAAGCTTTCTTT

j_call: TRBJ1-1
d_call: .
clone_size: .
v_call: TRBV6-5
cdr3_aa: CASRRGNTEAFF
cdr3_nt: TGTGCCAGCAGAAGGGGGAACACTGAAGCTTTCTTT

j_call: TRBJ2-2
d_call: .
clone_size: .
v_call: TRBV2
cdr3_aa: CASSSDRFSAGELFF
cdr3_nt: TGTGCCAGCAGCTCAGACAGGTTCTCGGCCGGGGAGCTGTTTTTT

j_call: TRBJ2-7
d_call: .
clone_size: .
v_call: TRBV6-6
cdr3_aa: CASSYRQPYEQYF
cdr3_nt: TGTGCCAGCAGTTACCGACAACCCTACGAGCAGTACTTC

j_call: TRBJ2-7
d_call: TRBD1
clone_size: .
v_call: TRBV24-1
cdr3_aa: CATNSGGPLYEQYF
cdr3_nt: TGTGCCACCAATTCAGGGGGCCCCCTCTACGAGCAGTACTTC

j_call: TRBJ2-1
d_call: TRBD1
clone_size: .
v_call: TRBV19
cdr3_aa: CASSPGGPGNEQFF
cdr3_nt: TGTGCCAGTAGCCCAGGGGGTCCGGGGAATGAGCAGTTCTTC

j_call: TRBJ1-5
d_call: .
clone_size: .
v_call: TRBV5-6
cdr3_aa: CASSNFLSNQPQHF
cdr3_nt: TGTGCCAGCAGCAACTTCTTGAGCAATCAGCCCCAGCATTTT

j_call: TRBJ2-2
d_call: TRBD2
clone_size: .
v_call: TRBV10-1
cdr3_aa: CASKDGGDTGELFF
cdr3_nt: TGCGCCAGCAAGGATGGGGGGGACACCGGGGAGCTGTTTTTT

j_call: TRBJ2-5
d_call: TRBD2
clone_size: once
v_call: TRBV30
cdr3_aa: CAWSVLTSGAPRETQYF
cdr3_nt: TGTGCCTGGAGTGTACTAACTAGCGGGGCCCCTAGGGAGACCCAGTACTTC

j_call: TRBJ2-7
d_call: .
clone_size: .
v_call: TRBV19
cdr3_aa: CASSPYLGEQYF
cdr3_nt: TGTGCCAGTAGTCCGTATCTAGGCGAGCAGTACTTC

j_call: TRBJ2-5
d_call: TRBD2
clone_size: .
v_call: TRBV5-1
cdr3_aa: CASSLVEGSGGRETQYF
cdr3_nt: TGCGCCAGCAGCTTGGTAGAAGGTAGCGGGGGAAGAGAGACCCAGTACTTC

j_call: TRBJ1-2
d_call: TRBD1
clone_size: .
v_call: TRBV5-6
cdr3_aa: CASSIRDSNYGYTF
cdr3_nt: TGTGCCAGCAGCATCCGGGACAGTAACTATGGCTACACCTTC

j_call: TRBJ1-2
d_call: .
clone_size: .
v_call: TRBV11-1
cdr3_aa: CASSLDRSNGYTF
cdr3_nt: TGTGCCAGCAGCTTAGACAGGTCGAATGGCTACACCTTC

j_call: TRBJ2-1
d_call: TRBD2
clone_size: few
v_call: TRBV4-3
cdr3_aa: CASSPTGEGIFEQFF
cdr3_nt: TGCGCCAGCAGCCCCACGGGGGAGGGGATATTTGAGCAGTTCTTC

j_call: TRBJ2-1
d_call: .
clone_size: .
v_call: TRBV9
cdr3_aa: CASSLRDFYNEQFF
cdr3_nt: TGTGCCAGCAGCCTGAGGGACTTCTACAATGAGCAGTTCTTC

j_call: TRBJ2-2
d_call: TRBD1
clone_size: few
v_call: TRBV7-3
cdr3_aa: CASSYQGQGINTGELFF
cdr3_nt: TGTGCCAGCAGCTACCAAGGACAGGGGATTAACACCGGGGAGCTGTTTTTT

j_call: TRBJ2-5
d_call: .
clone_size: .
v_call: TRBV6-5
cdr3_aa: CASSMGRETQYF
cdr3_nt: TGTGCCAGCAGTATGGGGAGGGAGACCCAGTACTTC

j_call: TRBJ1-2
d_call: .
clone_size: .
v_call: TRBV4-2
cdr3_aa: CASSQESGQGRYGYTF
cdr3_nt: TGTGCCAGCAGCCAAGAATCGGGCCAGGGGCGGTATGGCTACACCTTC

j_call: TRBJ1-2
d_call: .
clone_size: .
v_call: TRBV7-8
cdr3_aa: CASSLEYSGYGYTF
cdr3_nt: TGTGCCAGCAGCTTAGAGTACAGTGGCTATGGCTACACCTTC

j_call: TRBJ2-7
d_call: .
clone_size: .
v_call: TRBV27
cdr3_aa: CASSSLQGAPFRSSYEQYF
cdr3_nt: TGTGCCAGCAGTTCATTACAGGGAGCTCCGTTCCGAAGCTCCTACGAGCAGTACTTC

j_call: TRBJ2-5
d_call: TRBD2
clone_size: .
v_call: TRBV7-6
cdr3_aa: CASSLGPGGPEETQYF
cdr3_nt: TGTGCCAGCAGCTTAGGGCCGGGGGGACCGGAAGAGACCCAGTACTTC

j_call: TRBJ2-1
d_call: TRBD2
clone_size: .
v_call: TRBV9
cdr3_aa: CASSVGASGTPTSYNEQFF
cdr3_nt: TGTGCCAGCAGCGTAGGGGCTAGCGGCACTCCAACCTCCTACAATGAGCAGTTCTTC

j_call: TRBJ1-6
d_call: TRBD1
clone_size: .
v_call: TRBV10-2
cdr3_aa: CASSEGGGQGLSPLHF
cdr3_nt: TGCGCCAGCAGTGAGGGTGGGGGACAGGGTCTTTCACCCCTCCACTTT

j_call: TRBJ2-1
d_call: TRBD1
clone_size: once
v_call: TRBV5-1
cdr3_aa: CASSFGTAGEQFF
cdr3_nt: TGCGCCAGCAGCTTCGGGACAGCCGGTGAGCAGTTCTTC

j_call: TRBJ1-4
d_call: .
clone_size: .
v_call: TRBV5-1
cdr3_aa: CASSSKPNNPGSGLFF
cdr3_nt: TGCGCCAGCAGCTCTAAACCTAATAATCCGGGGTCCGGCCTGTTTTTT

j_call: TRBJ2-5
d_call: TRBD2
clone_size: .
v_call: TRBV10-1
cdr3_aa: CASSEGLAGQETQYF
cdr3_nt: TGCGCCAGCAGTGAAGGACTAGCGGGGCAAGAGACCCAGTACTTC

j_call: TRBJ1-4
d_call: TRBD1
clone_size: .
v_call: TRBV10-3
cdr3_aa: CATGTGGGDEKLFF
cdr3_nt: TGTGCCACCGGGACAGGGGGCGGGGATGAAAAACTGTTTTTT

j_call: TRBJ1-1
d_call: .
clone_size: .
v_call: TRBV20-1
cdr3_aa: CSAYRATEAFF
cdr3_nt: TGCAGTGCTTACAGGGCCACTGAAGCTTTCTTT

j_call: TRBJ1-3
d_call: .
clone_size: .
v_call: TRBV20-1
cdr3_aa: CSASSGLGGNTIYF
cdr3_nt: TGCAGTGCTAGTTCAGGGTTGGGTGGAAACACCATATATTTT